Described below is a single T cell receptor beta chain sequence and its context. Its antigen is currently unknown. The table came from immunoSEQ multiplex PCR; TCRdb's copy has only in-frame clones and leaves some out. The sample has 45,000 to 65,000 clones; around 80% are singletons. Per the germline V gene, CDR1 is MDHEN and CDR2 is SYDVKM. This CDR3 region has 15 residues. Germline trimming cut 8 bases from V and 2 bases from J; bases unmatched to any gene: 8. This entry comes from a study of memory CD4+ T cells and cytomegalovirus serostatus. Whole-study context: Donors were healthy Belgian adults, 10 or so CMV seropositive and approximately 25 seronegative.

The sort gate was single viable CD3+CD4+CD8-CD45RO+ cells for memory CD4+ T cells. Study-wide findings and caveats: CD4+ memory repertoires contained 67 of 164 reported CMV TCRbeta sequences. The CMV-associated TCR signature appears largely within the CD4+ memory repertoire. Repertoires predicted CMV serostatus with median bootstrapped AUC of approximately 0.95.

The sequence was collected from an adult in good health and CMV-seronegative. This sequence joins TRBV28 and TRBJ1-3; the match to TRBD1 covers 8 bases. Sequencing was performed on memory CD4+ T cells from blood. This chain's CDR3 is CASGTPGGTGNTIYF. For the CDR3, the DNA is TGTGCCAGCGGGACCCCAGGGGGCACTGGAAACACCATATATTTT.